Presented here are 5 T cell receptor beta chains from one specimen sequenced in a study of blood T cells in healthy people across ages (dated by TCRdb to the mid-2010s). The library came from 5' RACE. This sample was sequenced with an Illumina HiSeq 2500. A second PCR of 7 to 11 cycles was run with a J-beta primer mix and a sample-barcoded 5' primer. TCRdb trimmed the raw reads at Q25, called clones with MiXCR and kept productive beta chains. Merged by CDR3 protein, the rows form single entries marked with the most common genes and DNA. For this sample the table gives hundreds of thousands of distinct CDR3 sequences, of which approximately 40% were detected only once. In total, the top ten clones hold 25% to 30% of the sample. Material for sequencing was blood. Receptors originate from an elderly man in good health.

The chain carries TRBV4-1 and TRBJ2-3; 12 bases fit TRBD2. The germline V gene has CDR1 MGHRA and CDR2 YSYEKL. V was pared by 4 bases and J by 2 bases, with 10 bases of the junction left unmatched. CDR3 size: 18 residues. As DNA, the CDR3 is TGCGCCAGCAGCCGTAGACTAGCGGGGGATTACAACACAGATACGCAGTATTTT. This codes for CASSRRLAGDYNTDTQYF.

V gene TRBV7-2 combines with J gene TRBJ2-1; 9 nucleotides align to TRBD2. V was pared by 3 bases and J by 11 bases, with 5 bases of the junction left unmatched. Looked up from germline, CDR1 is SGHTA and CDR2 is FQGNSA. There are 13 residues in the CDR3. CDR3 in DNA: TGTGCCAGCAGCTTTCGGCGGGAGGGTAAGCAGTTCTTC. This translates into CASSFRREGKQFF.

CDR3 coding DNA: TGTGCCAGCAGCCAACTACGTTACGGCAGGGGGCACAATGAGCAGTTCTTC. This translates into CASSQLRYGRGHNEQFF. The V and J genes are TRBV4-2 and TRBJ2-1; 8 bases fit TRBD1. The germline CDR1 and CDR2 sequences are LGHNA and YNFKEQ. V was clipped by 2 bases and J by 5 bases; unmatched bases: 11. The CDR3 is made up of 17 amino acids.

The chain recombines TRBV19 with TRBJ2-5; the match to TRBD1 covers 7 bases. Germline trimming cut 7 bases from V and 4 bases from J; bases unmatched to any gene: 9. The CDR3 has 14 amino acids. The germline gives CDR1 LNHDA, CDR2 SQIVND (reference sequence). The CDR3 spells CASTATGVGETQYF. CDR3 DNA sequence: TGTGCCAGTACCGCAACAGGGGTCGGAGAGACCCAGTACTTC.

V gene TRBV2 combines with J gene TRBJ2-2, with 7 bases aligning to TRBD2. Germline CDR1 reads SNHLY; CDR2 reads FYNNEI. V lost 4 bases, J lost 3 bases, and 2 bases stayed unmatched. This CDR3 is 14 amino acids long. In DNA, the CDR3 is TGTGCCAGCAGTGGGGAGGGTTACACCGGGGAGCTGTTTTTT. As protein: CASSGEGYTGELFF.